This entry lists 7 T cell receptor beta chains sequenced from one sample in a study of shared clonotypes between healthy human individuals. The protocol was immunoSEQ multiplex PCR, while the TCRdb copy is restricted to in-frame clones and leaves out a portion. The profile shows 2.3 million or so clones, approximately 93% of them singletons. Sequenced: naive CD4+ T cells from PBMCs. Stated subset: CD45RA+ positively selected. These receptors were obtained from a man aged 18 to 29 in good health. Some clones in this sample may be carry-over from other donors' samples.

A remark on this clone: The sample has other DNA sequences that encode this CDR3 too. The chain links TRBV28 to TRBJ2-7, with 11 bases aligning to TRBD2. CDR1 and CDR2 from the germline V gene are MDHEN and SYDVKM. V lost 1 base to trimming and J lost 1 base; unmatched junction nucleotides: 3. The CDR3 is 16 amino acids. CDR3 nucleotides: TGTGCCAGCAGTTTATCCGGGACTAGCGGTTCCTACGAGCAGTACTTC. Encoded protein: CASSLSGTSGSYEQYF. Together with reference TRBV28 and TRBJ2-7, the CDR3 gives the full variable domain: DVKVTQSSRYLVKRTGEKVFLECVQDMDHENMFWYRQDPGLGLRLIYFSYDVKMKEKGDIPEGYSVSREKKERFSLILESASTNQTSMYLCASSLSGTSGSYEQYFGPGTRLTVT.

The chain uses TRBV27 and TRBJ1-1, with unresolved D. The CDR3 is made up of 14 amino acids. CDR1 is MNHEY, CDR2 SMNVEV, per germline (reference sequence). Trimming took off 0 bases at V and 4 bases at J, with 9 bases between the two ends. CDR3 residues: CASSLSLASTEAFF. The DNA of the CDR3 is TGTGCCAGCAGTTTATCTTTGGCGAGCACTGAAGCTTTCTTT.

J is TRBJ1-1 and V is TRBV5-1; D is undetermined. Germline CDR1 SGHRS, CDR2 YFSETQ. V was cut by 4 bases and J by 5 bases, with 15 bases left in between. CDR3 length equals 14 residues. This CDR3 reads CASSPDWVLTEAFF. The CDR3 DNA is TGCGCCAGCAGCCCCGACTGGGTCCTGACTGAAGCTTTCTTT.

This chain uses TRBV2 with TRBJ2-4, with a possible D match to TRBD2 (5 bases). The germline V gene has CDR1 SNHLY and CDR2 FYNNEI. The V end lost 6 bases, the J end lost 1 base, and 16 bases lay between the germline ends. The CDR3 is made up of 16 amino acids. In DNA, the CDR3 is TGTGCCAGCAGGCGGGCGTTTAGCGAGGCCAAAAACATTCAGTACTTC. Its translation is CASRRAFSEAKNIQYF.

The chain joins TRBV5-4 to TRBJ2-5; D is possibly TRBD1 or TRBD2 (6 bases each). The CDR3 has 15 residues. Trimming left V 2 bases short and J 5 bases short, with 16 bases between. Germline V gene sequence: CDR1 SGHNT, CDR2 YYREEE (reference sequence). CDR3 bases: TGTGCCAGCAGCTTCCCACAGGGTGGGGGGGAGACCCAGTACTTC. Its protein is CASSFPQGGGETQYF. Full variable domain (outside the CDR3, taken from reference TRBV5-4 and TRBJ2-5): ETGVTQSPTHLIKTRGQQVTLRCSSQSGHNTVSWYQQALGQGPQFIFQYYREEENGRGNFPPRFSGLQFPNYSSELNVNALELDDSALYLCASSFPQGGGETQYFGPGTRLLVL.

V and J are TRBV28 and TRBJ2-3, with 7 bases matching TRBD2. The CDR3 spans 16 residues. Losses at the gene ends were 0 bases for V and 1 base for J; bases not matched to a gene: 4. Germline lookup yields CDR1 MDHEN and CDR2 SYDVKM. CDR3 residues: CASSLWSLAGTDTQYF. The CDR3 DNA reads as TGTGCCAGCAGTTTATGGAGCCTAGCGGGCACAGATACGCAGTATTTT.

The chain couples TRBV5-8 to TRBJ2-1; possibly TRBD1 for D (5 bases). Germline V CDR1 and CDR2: SGHTS, YDEGEE. This CDR3 comprises 17 residues. V was pared by 4 bases and J by 2 bases, with 19 bases between. The CDR3 loop is CASSGQGMFIPYNEQFF. The DNA of the CDR3 is TGTGCCAGCAGCGGGCAGGGAATGTTTATACCCTACAATGAGCAGTTCTTC.